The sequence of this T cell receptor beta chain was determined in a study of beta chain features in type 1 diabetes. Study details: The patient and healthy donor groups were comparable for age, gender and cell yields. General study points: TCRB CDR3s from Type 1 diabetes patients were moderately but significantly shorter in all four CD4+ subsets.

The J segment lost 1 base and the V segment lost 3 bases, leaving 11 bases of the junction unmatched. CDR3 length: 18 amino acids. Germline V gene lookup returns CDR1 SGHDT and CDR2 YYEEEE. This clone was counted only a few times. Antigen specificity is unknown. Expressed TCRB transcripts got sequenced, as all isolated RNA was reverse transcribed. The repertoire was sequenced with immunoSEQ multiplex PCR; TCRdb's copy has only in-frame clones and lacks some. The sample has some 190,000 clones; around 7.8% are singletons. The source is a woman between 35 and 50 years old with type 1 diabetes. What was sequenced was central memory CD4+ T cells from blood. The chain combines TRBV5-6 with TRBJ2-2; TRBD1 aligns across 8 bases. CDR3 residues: CASSWIGTGLLNTGELFF. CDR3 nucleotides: TGTGCCAGCAGCTGGATTGGGACAGGTCTTCTGAACACCGGGGAGCTGTTTTTT.